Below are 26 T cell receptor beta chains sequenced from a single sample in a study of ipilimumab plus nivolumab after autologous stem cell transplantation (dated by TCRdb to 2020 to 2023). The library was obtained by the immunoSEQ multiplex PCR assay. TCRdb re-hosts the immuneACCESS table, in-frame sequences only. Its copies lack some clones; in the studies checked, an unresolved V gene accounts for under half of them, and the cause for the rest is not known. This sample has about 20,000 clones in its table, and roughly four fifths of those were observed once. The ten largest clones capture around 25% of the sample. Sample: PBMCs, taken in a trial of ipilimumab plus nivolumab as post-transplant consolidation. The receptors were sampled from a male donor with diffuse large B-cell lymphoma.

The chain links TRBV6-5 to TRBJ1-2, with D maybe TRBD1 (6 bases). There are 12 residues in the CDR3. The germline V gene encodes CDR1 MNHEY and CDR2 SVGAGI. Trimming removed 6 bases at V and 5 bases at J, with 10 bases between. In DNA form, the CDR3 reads TGTGCCAGCAGCCGGCAGGGGTATGGCTACACCTTC. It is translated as CASSRQGYGYTF.

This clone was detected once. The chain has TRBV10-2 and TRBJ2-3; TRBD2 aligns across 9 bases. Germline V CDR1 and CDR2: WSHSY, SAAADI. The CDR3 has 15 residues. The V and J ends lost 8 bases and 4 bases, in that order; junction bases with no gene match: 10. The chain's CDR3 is CASGRGGRASDTQYF. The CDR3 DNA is TGCGCCAGCGGAAGGGGCGGGAGGGCATCAGATACGCAGTATTTT.

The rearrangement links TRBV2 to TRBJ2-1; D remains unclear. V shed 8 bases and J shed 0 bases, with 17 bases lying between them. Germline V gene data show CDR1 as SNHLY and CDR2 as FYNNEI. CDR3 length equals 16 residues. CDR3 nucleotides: TGTGCCAGCTCGTTAGGGATAGGCGGCTCCTACAATGAGCAGTTCTTC. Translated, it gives CASSLGIGGSYNEQFF.

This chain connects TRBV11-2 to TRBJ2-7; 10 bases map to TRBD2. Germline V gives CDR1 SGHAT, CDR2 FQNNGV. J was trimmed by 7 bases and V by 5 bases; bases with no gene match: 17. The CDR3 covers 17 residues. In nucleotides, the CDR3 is TGTGCCAGCAGCAGGGGATGGGCTAGCGGGAGTTCTAGAGAGCAGTACTTC. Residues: CASSRGWASGSSREQYF.

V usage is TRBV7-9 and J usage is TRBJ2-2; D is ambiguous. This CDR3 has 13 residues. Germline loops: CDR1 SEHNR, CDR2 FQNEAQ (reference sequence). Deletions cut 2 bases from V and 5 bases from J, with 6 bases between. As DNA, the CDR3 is TGTGCCAGCAGCTTATTGTGGACCGGGGAGCTGTTTTTT. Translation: CASSLLWTGELFF.

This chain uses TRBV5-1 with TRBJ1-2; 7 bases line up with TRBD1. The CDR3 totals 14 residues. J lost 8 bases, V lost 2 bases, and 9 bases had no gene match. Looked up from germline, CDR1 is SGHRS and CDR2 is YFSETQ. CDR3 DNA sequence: TGCGCCAGCAGCTTCGACAGGGCTTTGGGCGGCTACACCTTC. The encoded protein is CASSFDRALGGYTF.

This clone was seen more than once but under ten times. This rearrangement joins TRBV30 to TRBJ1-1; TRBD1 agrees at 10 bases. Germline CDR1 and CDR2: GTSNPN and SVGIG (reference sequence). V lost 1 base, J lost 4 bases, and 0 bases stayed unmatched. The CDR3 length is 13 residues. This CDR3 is CAWSGQGATEAFF. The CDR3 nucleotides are TGTGCCTGGAGTGGACAGGGGGCCACTGAAGCTTTCTTT. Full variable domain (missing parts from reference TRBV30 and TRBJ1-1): SQTIHQWPATLVQPVGSPLSLECTVEGTSNPNLYWYRQAAGRGLQLLFYSVGIGQISSEVPQNLSASRPQDRQFILSSKKLLLSDSGFYLCAWSGQGATEAFFGQGTRLTVV.

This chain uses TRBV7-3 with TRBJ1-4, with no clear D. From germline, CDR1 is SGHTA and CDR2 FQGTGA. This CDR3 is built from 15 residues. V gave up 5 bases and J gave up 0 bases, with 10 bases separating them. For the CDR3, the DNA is TGTGCCAGCAGCCGCCGGGGTGCAACTAATGAAAAACTGTTTTTT. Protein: CASSRRGATNEKLFF.

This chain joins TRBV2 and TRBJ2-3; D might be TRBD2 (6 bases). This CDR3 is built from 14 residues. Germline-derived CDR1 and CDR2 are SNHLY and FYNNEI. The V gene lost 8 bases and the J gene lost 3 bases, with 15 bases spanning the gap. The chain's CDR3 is CASLGTSRTDTQYF. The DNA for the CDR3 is TGTGCCAGCCTCGGAACTAGCAGAACAGATACGCAGTATTTT.

The CDR3 bases are TGCGCCAGCAGTGAGGGGGGCGAATCCAATGAGCAGTTCTTC. Residues: CASSEGGESNEQFF. V usage is TRBV10-1 and J usage is TRBJ2-1; weak D call: TRBD1 (6 bases). Trimming took 2 bases from V and 6 from J, leaving 11 bases between them. The germline V gene encodes CDR1 WNHNN and CDR2 SYGVQD (reference sequence). The CDR3 covers 14 residues.

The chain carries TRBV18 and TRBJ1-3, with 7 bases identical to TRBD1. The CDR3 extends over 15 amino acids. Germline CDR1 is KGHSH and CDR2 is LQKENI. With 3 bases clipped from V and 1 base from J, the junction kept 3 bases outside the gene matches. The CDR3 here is CASSPSDRSGNTIYF. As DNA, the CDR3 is TGTGCCAGCTCACCCTCGGACAGGTCTGGAAACACCATATATTTT. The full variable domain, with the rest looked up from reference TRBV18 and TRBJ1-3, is NAGVMQNPRHLVRRRGQEARLRCSPMKGHSHVYWYRQLPEEGLKFMVYLQKENIIDESGMPKERFSAEFPKEGPSILRIQQVVRGDSAAYFCASSPSDRSGNTIYFGEGSWLTVV.

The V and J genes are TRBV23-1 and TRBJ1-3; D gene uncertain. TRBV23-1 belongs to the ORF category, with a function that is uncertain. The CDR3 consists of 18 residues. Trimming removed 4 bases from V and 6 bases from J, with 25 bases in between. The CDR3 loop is CASSRSRAADRVLNTIYF. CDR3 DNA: TGCGCCAGCAGTCGATCTAGGGCGGCCGATCGCGTTCTAAACACCATATATTTT.

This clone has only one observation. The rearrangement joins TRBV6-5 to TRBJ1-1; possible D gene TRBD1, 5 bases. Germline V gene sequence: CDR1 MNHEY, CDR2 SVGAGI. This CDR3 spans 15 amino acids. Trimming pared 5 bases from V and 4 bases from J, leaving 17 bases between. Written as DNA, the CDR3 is TGTGCCAGCAGTCCTCCTGGGGCAGGGCCCACTGAAGCTTTCTTT. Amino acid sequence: CASSPPGAGPTEAFF.

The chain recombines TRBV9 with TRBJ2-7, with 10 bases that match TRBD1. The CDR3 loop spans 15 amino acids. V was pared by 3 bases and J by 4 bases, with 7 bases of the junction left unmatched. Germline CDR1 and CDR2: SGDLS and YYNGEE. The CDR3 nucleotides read TGTGCCAGCAGCGAGACGGACAGGGGGGATTACGAGCAGTACTTC. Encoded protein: CASSETDRGDYEQYF.

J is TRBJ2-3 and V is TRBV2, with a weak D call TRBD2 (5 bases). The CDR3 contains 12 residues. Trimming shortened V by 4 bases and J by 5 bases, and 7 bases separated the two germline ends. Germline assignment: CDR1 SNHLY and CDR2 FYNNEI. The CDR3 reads CASSVRGDTQYF. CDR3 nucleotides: TGTGCCAGCAGTGTACGGGGAGATACGCAGTATTTT. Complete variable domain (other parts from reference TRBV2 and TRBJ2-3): EPEVTQTPSHQVTQMGQEVILRCVPISNHLYFYWYRQILGQKVEFLVSFYNNEISEKSEIFDDQFSVERPDGSNFTLKIRSTKLEDSAMYFCASSVRGDTQYFGPGTRLTVL.

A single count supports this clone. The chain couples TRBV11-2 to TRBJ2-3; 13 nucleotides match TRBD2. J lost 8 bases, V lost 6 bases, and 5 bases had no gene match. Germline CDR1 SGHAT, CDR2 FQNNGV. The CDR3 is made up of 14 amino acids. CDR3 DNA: TGTGCCAGCAGTCGAACTAGCGGGAGGGGTACGCAGTATTTT. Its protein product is CASSRTSGRGTQYF.

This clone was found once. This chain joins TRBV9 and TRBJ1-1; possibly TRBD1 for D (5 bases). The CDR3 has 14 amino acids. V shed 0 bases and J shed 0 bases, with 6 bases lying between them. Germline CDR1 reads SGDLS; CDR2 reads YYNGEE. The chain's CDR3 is CASSVGGMNTEAFF. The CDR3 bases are TGTGCCAGCAGCGTAGGGGGGATGAACACTGAAGCTTTCTTT.

This chain's CDR3 is CASSPTGTGTNYGYTF. In DNA form, the CDR3 reads TGCGCCAGCAGCCCGACCGGGACAGGGACTAACTATGGCTACACCTTC. The V and J genes are TRBV5-1 and TRBJ1-2; TRBD1 agrees at 9 bases. Germline-derived CDR1 and CDR2 are SGHRS and YFSETQ. CDR3 length: 16 amino acids. The junction had 7 bases not matched to a gene; V was cut back by 4 bases and J by 0 bases.

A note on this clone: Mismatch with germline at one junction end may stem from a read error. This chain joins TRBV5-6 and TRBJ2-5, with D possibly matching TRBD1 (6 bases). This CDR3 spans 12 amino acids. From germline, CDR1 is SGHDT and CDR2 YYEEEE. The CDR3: CASSLGADRGDF. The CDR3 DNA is TGTGCCAGCAGCTTGGGGGCGGACAGAGGTGACTTC.

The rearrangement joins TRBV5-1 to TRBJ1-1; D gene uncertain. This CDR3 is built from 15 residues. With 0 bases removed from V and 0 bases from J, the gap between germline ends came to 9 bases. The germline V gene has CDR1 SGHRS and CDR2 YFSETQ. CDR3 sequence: CASSLVLGLNTEAFF. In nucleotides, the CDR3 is TGCGCCAGCAGCTTGGTACTGGGTCTGAACACTGAAGCTTTCTTT.

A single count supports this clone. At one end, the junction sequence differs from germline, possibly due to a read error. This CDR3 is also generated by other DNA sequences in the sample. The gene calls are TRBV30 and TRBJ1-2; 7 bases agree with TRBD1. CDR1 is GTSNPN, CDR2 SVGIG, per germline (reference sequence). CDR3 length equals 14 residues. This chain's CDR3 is CAWSGPGTDYGYTF. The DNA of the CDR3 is TGTGCCTGGAGCGGACCCGGGACAGACTATGGCTACACCTTT.

The CDR3 DNA reads TGTGCCAGCTCACCTCTGGGGGGGAACACTGAAGCTTTCTTT. As protein: CASSPLGGNTEAFF. The rearrangement links TRBV18 to TRBJ1-1; tentatively, D is TRBD1 (5 bases). Per the germline V gene, CDR1 is KGHSH and CDR2 is LQKENI. V was cut by 3 bases and J by 1 base, with 9 bases left in between. This CDR3 comprises 14 residues.

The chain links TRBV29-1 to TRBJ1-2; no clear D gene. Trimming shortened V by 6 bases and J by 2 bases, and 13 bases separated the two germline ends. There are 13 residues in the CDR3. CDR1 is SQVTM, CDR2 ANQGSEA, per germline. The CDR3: CSVTLGSNYGYTF. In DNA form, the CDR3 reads TGCAGCGTCACCCTAGGCAGCAACTATGGCTACACCTTC.

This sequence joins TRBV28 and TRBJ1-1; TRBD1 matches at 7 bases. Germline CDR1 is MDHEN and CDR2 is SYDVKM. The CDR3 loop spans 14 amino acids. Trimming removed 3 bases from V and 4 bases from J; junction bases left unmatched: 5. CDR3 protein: CASSFEGAVTEAFF. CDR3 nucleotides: TGTGCCAGCAGTTTTGAGGGGGCGGTCACTGAAGCTTTCTTT. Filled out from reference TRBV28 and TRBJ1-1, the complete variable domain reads DVKVTQSSRYLVKRTGEKVFLECVQDMDHENMFWYRQDPGLGLRLIYFSYDVKMKEKGDIPEGYSVSREKKERFSLILESASTNQTSMYLCASSFEGAVTEAFFGQGTRLTVV.

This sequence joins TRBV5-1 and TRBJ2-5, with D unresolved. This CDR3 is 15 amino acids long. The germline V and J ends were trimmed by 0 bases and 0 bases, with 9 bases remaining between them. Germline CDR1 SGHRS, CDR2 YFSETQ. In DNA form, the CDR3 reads TGCGCCAGCAGCTTGGCCCCCGCGAACCAAGAGACCCAGTACTTC. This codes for CASSLAPANQETQYF.

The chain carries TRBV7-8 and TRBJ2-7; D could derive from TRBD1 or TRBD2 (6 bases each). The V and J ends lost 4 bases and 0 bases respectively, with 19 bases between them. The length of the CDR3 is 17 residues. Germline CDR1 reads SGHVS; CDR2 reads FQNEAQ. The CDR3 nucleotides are TGTGCCAGCAGCTCCCTTAGGGGGACTGAGACCTCCTACGAGCAGTACTTC. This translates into CASSSLRGTETSYEQYF.